Below are 13 T cell receptor beta chains sequenced from a single sample in a study of cytomegalovirus exposure and HLA in healthy donors. Assay used: immunoSEQ multiplex PCR; TCRdb lists only in-frame clones, some missing. The profile shows 110,000 to 150,000 clones, over 80% of them singletons. The sequenced material came from PBMCs. These receptors all stem from a woman in her twenties or thirties in good health and CMV-seropositive.

The chain joins TRBV18 to TRBJ2-5; 10 nucleotides line up with TRBD2. Germline V CDR1 and CDR2: KGHSH, LQKENI. There are 18 residues in the CDR3. Trimming took 3 bases from V and 3 from J; bases not matched to a gene: 13. The CDR3 reads CASSPRTSGGYAKETQYF. In DNA, the CDR3 is TGTGCCAGCTCACCCCGGACTAGCGGAGGATACGCGAAAGAGACCCAGTACTTC.

This chain connects TRBV7-2 to TRBJ1-1, with TRBD1 matching over 9 bases. V shed 4 bases, J shed 1 base, and the junction held 7 bases outside the gene matches. Germline loops: CDR1 SGHTA, CDR2 FQGNSA. This CDR3 has 16 amino acids. The CDR3 DNA sequence: TGTGCCAGCAGCTGGACAGGGGTGAACTCGAACACTGAAGCTTTCTTT. The encoded protein is CASSWTGVNSNTEAFF. Based on the CDR3 plus reference TRBV7-2 and TRBJ1-1, the full variable domain is GAGVSQSPSNKVTEKGKDVELRCDPISGHTALYWYRQSLGQGLEFLIYFQGNSAPDKSGLPSDRFSAERTGGSVSTLTIQRTQQEDSAVYLCASSWTGVNSNTEAFFGQGTRLTVV.

The chain carries TRBV2 and TRBJ2-7; 7 bases are shared with TRBD2. CDR1 and CDR2 (germline): SNHLY, FYNNEI. This CDR3 contains 15 residues. The junction had 10 bases not matched to a gene; V was cut back by 3 bases and J by 5 bases. CDR3: CASSDPGAGVDEQYF. CDR3 nucleotide sequence: TGTGCCAGCAGTGACCCGGGCGCGGGAGTCGACGAGCAGTACTTC. Complete variable domain (other parts from reference TRBV2 and TRBJ2-7): EPEVTQTPSHQVTQMGQEVILRCVPISNHLYFYWYRQILGQKVEFLVSFYNNEISEKSEIFDDQFSVERPDGSNFTLKIRSTKLEDSAMYFCASSDPGAGVDEQYFGPGTRLTVT.

This clone was seen a single time. The chain combines TRBV11-3 with TRBJ1-4, with no clear D. Per germline, CDR1 SGHNT and CDR2 YENEEA. This CDR3 spans 17 amino acids. Trimming took 5 bases from V and 0 from J, leaving 16 bases between them. The CDR3 DNA reads as TGTGCCAGCAGCCCTCGGACTGGCAAACCAACTAATGAAAAACTGTTTTTT. Protein: CASSPRTGKPTNEKLFF.

As for this clone: Other DNA sequences in the same sample also yield this CDR3. J is TRBJ1-1 and V is TRBV5-1, with D unresolved. V was shortened by 4 bases and J by 0 bases, with 10 bases between the two germline ends. CDR3 length: 14 residues. Germline lookup yields CDR1 SGHRS and CDR2 YFSETQ. The CDR3 protein is CASSLDGMNTEAFF. The CDR3 region has the DNA TGCGCCAGCAGCCTAGACGGGATGAACACTGAAGCTTTCTTT.

The V and J genes are TRBV4-1 and TRBJ1-5; D remains unclear. CDR1 is MGHRA, CDR2 YSYEKL, per germline. The CDR3 consists of 15 residues. Trimming pared 1 base from V and 6 bases from J, leaving 13 bases between. The CDR3 DNA is TGCGCCAGCAGCCAAGGTCGAGGGTTTGGTCAGCCCCAGCATTTT. Amino acid sequence: CASSQGRGFGQPQHF.

This chain connects TRBV28 to TRBJ2-7; D might be TRBD2 (5 bases). The CDR3 is 15 amino acids. Germline CDR1 reads MDHEN; CDR2 reads SYDVKM. With 5 bases removed from V and 3 bases from J, the gap between germline ends came to 17 bases. The CDR3 DNA reads as TGTGCCAGCAGTACTCGGACTTCCTCCGTCTACGAGCAGTACTTC. As protein: CASSTRTSSVYEQYF. Supplemented by reference TRBV28 and TRBJ2-7, the full variable domain reads DVKVTQSSRYLVKRTGEKVFLECVQDMDHENMFWYRQDPGLGLRLIYFSYDVKMKEKGDIPEGYSVSREKKERFSLILESASTNQTSMYLCASSTRTSSVYEQYFGPGTRLTVT.

The CDR3 protein is CASSHPHPDRIKQYF. In DNA form, the CDR3 reads TGCGCCAGCAGTCATCCTCACCCCGACAGGATAAAGCAGTACTTC. The genes are TRBV23-1 and TRBJ2-7; D possibly corresponds to TRBD1 (6 bases). TRBV23-1 is assigned to the ORF class and has an uncertain function. V lost 3 bases and J 8 bases, leaving 20 bases between the germline ends. This CDR3 is 15 amino acids long.

The chain combines TRBV7-9 with TRBJ1-2, with unresolved D. This CDR3 is 12 amino acids long. Trimming shortened V by 0 bases and J by 8 bases, and 7 bases separated the two germline ends. Germline CDR1 reads SEHNR; CDR2 reads FQNEAQ (reference sequence). CDR3 nucleotides: TGTGCCAGCAGCTTAGCCGCCAGAGGCTACACCTTC. This translates into CASSLAARGYTF.

This chain uses TRBV10-3 with TRBJ1-1; TRBD1 aligns across 7 bases. V gave up 5 bases and J gave up 1 base; unmatched junction bases: 4. In germline, CDR1 is ENHRY, CDR2 SYGVKD. CDR3 length equals 14 residues. The CDR3 spells CAISPQGGNTEAFF. CDR3 nucleotide sequence: TGTGCCATCAGTCCCCAGGGGGGGAACACTGAAGCTTTCTTT.

The gene calls are TRBV2 and TRBJ1-3; D remains unclear. CDR1 SNHLY and CDR2 FYNNEI come from the germline V gene. V gave up 4 bases and J gave up 0 bases, with 7 bases separating them. There are 14 residues in the CDR3. The CDR3 is CASSGSNSGNTIYF. The DNA of the CDR3 is TGTGCCAGCAGTGGTTCTAACTCTGGAAACACCATATATTTT.

V gene TRBV28 combines with J gene TRBJ1-1, with a tentative D call TRBD1 (5 bases). The CDR3 runs to 14 residues. The V end was cut by 2 bases, the J end by 2 bases, with 9 bases between. Looked up from germline, CDR1 is MDHEN and CDR2 is SYDVKM. The CDR3 here is CASSLAQGNTEAFF. The CDR3, as DNA: TGTGCCAGCAGTTTAGCCCAGGGAAACACTGAAGCTTTCTTT.

This chain joins TRBV5-1 and TRBJ2-1; 13 bases are shared with TRBD2. CDR1 is SGHRS, CDR2 YFSETQ, per germline. Trimming cost V 5 bases and J 3 bases; bases outside gene matches: 17. The CDR3 is made up of 20 amino acids. CDR3 bases: TGCGCCAGCAGGATGGAAAGGACTAGCGGGAGTTCTGTGATCTACAATGAGCAGTTCTTC. Protein product: CASRMERTSGSSVIYNEQFF.